This TCR beta chain was observed in a study of blood T cell repertoires in COVID-19. On the study more broadly: The United States, Italy and Spain supplied acute and convalescent COVID-19 samples.

Study processing details: Estimation of nucleated cell counts relied on the amplification of reference gene primers. The method was immunoSEQ multiplex PCR; TCRdb's version includes in-frame clones alone and lacks a portion of them. V, J and clone size are taken as reported in that table, and D and trimming were inferred from the DNA itself. The table shows over 350,000 clones, with roughly nine tenths occurring only once. Adults between roughly 18 and 95 years of age took part from more than 20 US areas. The CDR3 loop spans 14 amino acids. Germline V gives CDR1 SGHNT, CDR2 YYREEE (reference sequence). The V gene lost 0 bases and the J gene lost 4 bases, with 11 bases spanning the gap. This clone appeared a single time.

The sequence came from a woman aged 18-29 years with acute COVID-19. The J gene is TRBJ2-7, the V gene TRBV5-4, with D maybe TRBD2 (5 bases). Source material: PBMCs or T cells enriched from blood (not recorded which). The CDR3 sequence is CASSLAGLAYEQYF. The CDR3 nucleotides are TGTGCCAGCAGCTTGGCTGGACTTGCTTACGAGCAGTACTTC.